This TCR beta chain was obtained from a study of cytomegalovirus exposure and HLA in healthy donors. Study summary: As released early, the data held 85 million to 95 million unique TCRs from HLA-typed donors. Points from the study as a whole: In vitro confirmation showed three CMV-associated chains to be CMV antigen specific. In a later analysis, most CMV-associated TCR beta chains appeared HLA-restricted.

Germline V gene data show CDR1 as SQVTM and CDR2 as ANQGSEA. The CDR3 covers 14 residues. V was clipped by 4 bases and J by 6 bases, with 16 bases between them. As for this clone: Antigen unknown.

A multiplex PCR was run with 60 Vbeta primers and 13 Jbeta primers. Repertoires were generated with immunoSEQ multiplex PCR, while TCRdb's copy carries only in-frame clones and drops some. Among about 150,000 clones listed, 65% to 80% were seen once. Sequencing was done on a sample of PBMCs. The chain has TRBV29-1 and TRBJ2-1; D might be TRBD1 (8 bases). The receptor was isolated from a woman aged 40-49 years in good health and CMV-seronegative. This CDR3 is CSVGPSGTGNEQFF. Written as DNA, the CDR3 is TGCAGCGTTGGACCCAGCGGGACAGGCAATGAGCAGTTCTTC.